A single sample is the source of the 24 T cell receptor beta chains below, sequenced in a study of T cells in Graves' hyperthyroidism and ophthalmopathy. TCR beta CDR3 sequences were amplified from RNA transcripts. Carried out on the TCR CDR3, a first-round RT-PCR used the HTBI primer set. TCRdb processed the multiplex PCR reads anew with MiXCR; each CDR3 protein has one entry. The sample records about 400,000 distinct CDR3 sequences, roughly 15% being singletons. Sequenced material: blood. Receptors were obtained from a woman under 30 with Graves' hyperthyroidism.

This clonotype was counted many times. The chain recombines TRBV29-1 with TRBJ1-2, with D uncertain. CDR3 length equals 16 residues. Germline CDR1 and CDR2: SQVTM and ANQGSEA. Trimming took 0 bases from V and 0 from J, leaving 14 bases between them. The CDR3 DNA follows: TGCAGCGTTGAAGATCGGAAGGGCAAGTCTAACTATGGCTACACCTTC. Protein: CSVEDRKGKSNYGYTF.

CDR3 in amino acids: CASRLSGRGSNEQFF. As DNA, the CDR3 is TGTGCCAGTAGGCTTAGCGGGAGGGGATCCAATGAGCAGTTCTTC. V usage is TRBV19 and J usage is TRBJ2-1; TRBD2 agrees at 11 bases. The CDR3 is 15 amino acids. V lost 6 bases and J lost 6; bases outside the gene matches: 7. Germline V gene sequence: CDR1 LNHDA, CDR2 SQIVND (reference sequence).

In its sample, this clonotype was seen a few times. V gene TRBV24-1 combines with J gene TRBJ2-5; 9 nucleotides line up with TRBD1. J was trimmed by 1 base and V by 3 bases; bases with no gene match: 5. Germline-derived CDR1 and CDR2 are KGHDR and SFDVKD. This CDR3 comprises 16 residues. The CDR3 region has the DNA TGTGCCACCAGTGATCCCGGGACAGGGTTCCAAGAGACCCAGTACTTC. Translation gives CATSDPGTGFQETQYF.

This clonotype was observed once. A clone one base away is much larger, so this may be a read error. This chain connects TRBV4-3 to TRBJ2-3; TRBD2 matches 7 bases. This CDR3 comprises 17 residues. CDR1 and CDR2 from the germline V gene are LGHNA and YSLEER. V was clipped by 0 bases and J by 0 bases; unmatched bases: 6. The CDR3 reads CASSQDRRGSSTDTQYF. DNA for the CDR3: TGCGCCAGCAGCCAAGACCGTCGCGGGAGTAGCACAGATACGCAGTATTTT.

Regarding this clonotype: A much more abundant neighbour one base away suggests this may be a read error. The CDR3 protein is CSHLRGTSGYNEQYF. For the CDR3, the DNA is TGCAGCCATTTAAGAGGGACTTCGGGTTACAATGAGCAGTACTTC. The genes are TRBV29-1 and TRBJ2-1, with D perhaps TRBD2 (6 bases). TRBJ2-7 matches the DNA end more closely, so the J call is doubtful. The CDR3 consists of 15 residues. CDR1 is SQVTM and CDR2 is ANQGSEA in the germline V gene.

This clonotype showed up many times. The gene calls are TRBV7-2 and TRBJ2-5; the match to TRBD2 covers 7 bases. The CDR3 length is 15 residues. J gave up 1 base and V 5 bases, and 7 bases lay outside the gene matches. Per the germline V gene, CDR1 is SGHTA and CDR2 is FQGNSA. DNA of the CDR3: TGTGCCAGCAGCGCGTTACTAGCGACCCAAGAGACCCAGTACTTC. Protein product: CASSALLATQETQYF.

This clonotype showed up many times. The chain recombines TRBV13 with TRBJ2-3; tentatively, D is TRBD2 (6 bases). Germline V gene lookup returns CDR1 PRHDT and CDR2 FYEKMQ (reference sequence). Trimming cost V 5 bases and J 5 bases, with 17 bases left between them. The CDR3 runs to 15 residues. In nucleotides, the CDR3 is TGTGCCAGCAGCCCGCCGGGAGTCGTGGGAGATACGCAGTATTTT. It specifies CASSPPGVVGDTQYF.

There are a few counts of this clonotype. The chain has TRBV7-8 and TRBJ2-7; 9 positions match TRBD2. The germline CDR1 and CDR2 sequences are SGHVS and FQNEAQ. The CDR3 runs to 14 residues. V was clipped by 5 bases and J by 3 bases; unmatched bases: 5. The chain's CDR3 is CASSPRTSVYEQYF. The CDR3 DNA reads as TGTGCCAGCAGCCCACGGACTAGCGTCTACGAGCAGTACTTC.

The chain carries TRBV28 and TRBJ2-1; TRBD2 matches at 9 bases. Unmatched junction bases numbered 12, after V lost 4 bases and J lost 8 bases. Germline values: CDR1 MDHEN, CDR2 SYDVKM. There are 16 residues in the CDR3. The CDR3 here is CASSSLGREGRDEQFF. In nucleotides, the CDR3 is TGTGCCAGCAGTTCCCTTGGGCGGGAGGGCCGCGATGAGCAGTTCTTC.

This clonotype was seen at least ten times. V and J are TRBV9 and TRBJ1-2; no firm D call. Trimming removed 0 bases at V and 7 bases at J, with 16 bases between. This CDR3 region has 15 residues. Germline lookup yields CDR1 SGDLS and CDR2 YYNGEE. The CDR3 region is CASSVAPGSLGGYTF. CDR3 in DNA: TGTGCCAGCAGCGTAGCTCCAGGATCTCTCGGTGGCTACACCTTC.

The chain combines TRBV29-1 with TRBJ2-7; 10 bases line up with TRBD2. Germline V CDR1 and CDR2: SQVTM, ANQGSEA. CDR3 length: 16 residues. V shed 3 bases and J 4 bases; nucleotides not matched to a gene: 12. The CDR3 here is CSVEIGIAGGPYEQYF. The CDR3, as DNA: TGCAGCGTTGAGATCGGTATAGCGGGAGGTCCTTACGAGCAGTACTTC.

This clonotype has only a few counts. V is TRBV7-2 and J is TRBJ2-6; D gene unclear. CDR1 and CDR2 (germline): SGHTA, FQGNSA. Trimming shortened V by 1 base and J by 4 bases, and 11 bases separated the two germline ends. The CDR3 sequence is 16 residues long. CDR3 sequence reads: CASSLERISGANVLTF. The CDR3 DNA reads as TGTGCCAGCAGCTTAGAGAGAATATCCGGGGCCAACGTCCTGACTTTC. Looking up the rest from reference TRBV7-2 and TRBJ2-6 gives the full variable domain: GAGVSQSPSNKVTEKGKDVELRCDPISGHTALYWYRQSLGQGLEFLIYFQGNSAPDKSGLPSDRFSAERTGGSVSTLTIQRTQQEDSAVYLCASSLERISGANVLTFGAGSRLTVL.

This clonotype was seen a handful of times. This chain joins TRBV27 and TRBJ2-1; 8 nucleotides agree with TRBD1. The germline CDR1 and CDR2 sequences are MNHEY and SMNVEV (reference sequence). With V trimmed by 5 bases and J by 5 bases, 11 bases remained unmatched. The CDR3 spans 16 residues. The CDR3, as DNA: TGTGCCAGCAGTCTTAACAGGGGGATTGGTGACAATGAGCAGTTCTTC. Its protein is CASSLNRGIGDNEQFF.

This clonotype has a handful of counts. The J gene is TRBJ2-2, the V gene TRBV19; D may be TRBD1 (6 bases). V was clipped by 4 bases and J by 3 bases, with 9 bases between them. CDR1 is LNHDA and CDR2 is SQIVND in the germline V gene (reference sequence). The CDR3 sequence is 14 residues long. The CDR3 sequence is CASSRDKYTGELFF. In DNA, the CDR3 is TGTGCCAGTAGTAGGGACAAATACACCGGGGAGCTGTTTTTT. The full variable domain, completed using reference TRBV19 and TRBJ2-2, is DGGITQSPKYLFRKEGQNVTLSCEQNLNHDAMYWYRQDPGQGLRLIYYSQIVNDFQKGDIAEGYSVSREKKESFPLTVTSAQKNPTAFYLCASSRDKYTGELFFGEGSRLTVL.

V is TRBV28 and J is TRBJ1-5; D gene unclear. This CDR3 region has 14 residues. V was cut by 4 bases and J by 15 bases, with 22 bases left in between. Germline values: CDR1 MDHEN, CDR2 SYDVKM. This chain's CDR3 is CASSSGRSVPEGHF. As DNA, the CDR3 is TGTGCCAGCAGTTCCGGGCGCAGCGTCCCAGAAGGGCATTTT.

This clonotype came up many times. The rearrangement joins TRBV18 to TRBJ1-4; D not resolved. This CDR3 has 13 residues. Germline loops: CDR1 KGHSH, CDR2 LQKENI. V was trimmed by 6 bases and J by 0 bases, leaving 5 bases between them. DNA for the CDR3: TGTGCCAGCTCGGCTGCAACTAATGAAAAACTGTTTTTT. Its protein is CASSAATNEKLFF.

This clonotype was seen only a few times. CDR3 coding DNA: TGTGCCAGCAGCTTAGGAACGTTTACCGGGGAGCTGTTTTTT. Residues: CASSLGTFTGELFF. The chain uses TRBV7-6 and TRBJ2-2, with D hard to call. The germline V gene has CDR1 SGHVS and CDR2 FNYEAQ. CDR3 length equals 14 residues. Trimming pared 1 base from V and 5 bases from J, leaving 8 bases between.

The V and J genes are TRBV6-5 and TRBJ1-5, with a weak D call TRBD1 (6 bases). This CDR3 comprises 16 residues. Trimming stripped 3 bases from V and 0 bases from J, with 12 bases between. Germline values: CDR1 MNHEY, CDR2 SVGAGI. The CDR3 coding sequence is TGTGCCAGCAGTTATATCCAGGGGAGTAGCAATCAGCCCCAGCATTTT. This translates into CASSYIQGSSNQPQHF.

This clonotype was seen repeatedly, ten times or more. The V and J genes are TRBV3-1 and TRBJ1-5; D gene unclear. The V gene's germline CDR1 is LGHDT and CDR2 YNNKEL (reference sequence). Trimming shortened V by 0 bases and J by 4 bases, and 7 bases separated the two germline ends. This CDR3 is built from 14 residues. In DNA form, the CDR3 reads TGTGCCAGCAGCCAAGATTGGCTTAATCAGCCCCAGCATTTT. Translated: CASSQDWLNQPQHF.

This clonotype was seen ten or more times. This chain links TRBV27 with TRBJ1-1, with 7 bases aligning to TRBD1. After removal of 4 bases from V and 4 bases from J, the junction contained 9 bases not matched to a gene. CDR1 and CDR2 (germline): MNHEY, SMNVEV (reference sequence). The CDR3 consists of 15 residues. This CDR3 reads CASSSRTQGRTEAFF. The CDR3 nucleotides read TGTGCCAGCAGTTCACGAACACAGGGGCGCACTGAAGCTTTCTTT.

The V and J genes are TRBV6-1 and TRBJ1-2; 7 positions agree with TRBD1. The germline gives CDR1 MNHNS, CDR2 SASEGT. The CDR3 loop spans 16 amino acids. V shed 2 bases and J 0 bases; nucleotides not matched to a gene: 6. The CDR3, as DNA: TGTGCCAGCAGTGAAAGCGTAGGGGGCCCTAACTATGGCTACACCTTC. Its protein product is CASSESVGGPNYGYTF.

This clonotype was seen only a few times. The conserved final phenylalanine or tryptophan is absent from the CDR3, which likely points to a read error. The genes are TRBV20-1 and TRBJ1-2; D ambiguous. Germline V gives CDR1 DFQATT, CDR2 SNEGSKA (reference sequence). There are 12 residues in the CDR3. Trimming pared 2 bases from V and 5 bases from J, leaving 9 bases between. Here the CDR3 reads CSARPSDYGYTL. The CDR3 nucleotides are TGCAGTGCTAGACCGTCAGATTATGGCTACACCCTC.

This clonotype was recorded a few times. CDR3 DNA: TGTGCCAGCAGCGTCTCACCGAAGACAGGGAAGGATGGCTACACCTTC. It codes for CASSVSPKTGKDGYTF. The chain joins TRBV9 to TRBJ1-2; 7 positions match TRBD1. This CDR3 is 16 amino acids long. Germline lookup yields CDR1 SGDLS and CDR2 YYNGEE. The junction had 13 bases not matched to a gene; V was cut back by 2 bases and J by 6 bases.

The chain couples TRBV5-1 to TRBJ1-5; 9 nucleotides align to TRBD1. The CDR3 totals 17 residues. The V segment lost 0 bases and the J segment 0 bases; nucleotides outside the gene matches: 4. Germline assignment: CDR1 SGHRS and CDR2 YFSETQ. CDR3 region: CASSLGTGDPSNQPQHF. Written as DNA, the CDR3 is TGCGCCAGCAGCTTGGGGACAGGGGACCCTAGCAATCAGCCCCAGCATTTT.